What follows describes a single T cell receptor (beta chain). Which antigen it targets is not known. No base qualities exist here, and no much larger clone lies one base off it. Per the publication, the time point label means: newly diagnosed, previously untreated cHL patient sample. CD4+ T cells were purified from thawed PBMCs by magnetic negative selection with a Miltenyi CD4+ T cell isolation kit. As a comparison group for the relapsed/refractory trial patients, PBMCs from patients with newly diagnosed, previously untreated classical Hodgkin lymphoma were sequenced. Peripheral blood was collected in 8 mL Vacutainer Cell Preparation Tubes, from which PBMCs were isolated by centrifugation and then cryopreserved. Purified CD4+ and CD8+ fractions were prepared only for cases where an additional PBMC sample was available. On LS columns in a quadroMACS separator, the magnetically labelled cells were depleted, and the flow-through was collected as the purified fraction.

The data derive from a study of PD-1 blockade in classical Hodgkin lymphoma (dated by TCRdb to between 2020 and 2021). Concerning the study at large: A peripheral blood immune signature of response to PD-1 blockade in classical Hodgkin lymphoma was defined using TCR beta sequencing and CyTOF.

V loses 4 bases, J loses 4 bases, and the germline ends lie 14 bases apart. The germline V gene (reference sequence) sets CDR1 to MNHEY and CDR2 to SMNVEV. The CDR3 starts with the cysteine, ends with the phenylalanine, and has 15 residues. This entry keeps only the CDR3 DNA: 45 bases, framed from base 1. Genomic DNA was isolated using the Qiagen DNeasy kit from unsorted PBMCs as well as from negatively selected CD4+ and CD8+ fractions. TCR beta CDR3 regions were subjected to amplification by immunoSEQ multiplex PCR with primers that anneal to V and J segments. Amplification bias was minimized using a synthetic immune receptor repertoire, and residual bias was removed computationally after sequencing. On the authors' methods: Custom Python scripts were used to quantify repertoire diversity as the Shannon entropy index. Unsorted, CD4+ and CD8+ repertoires were analyzed separately, except in combined analyses where CD4+ and CD8+ sequences were merged in silico. The clones in this table, taken by TCRdb from immuneACCESS, are in-frame only. Not every clone is retained; where verified, under half of the shortfall comes from an unresolved V gene, and the cause of the rest is unknown. That table supplies the V and J calls and clone size; D and trimming were determined from the DNA. The sample profile shows roughly 14,000 clones; roughly 86% of them were found once. The ten most abundant clones make up less than 1% of the sample.

Here is what the overall study found, with its caveats: Baseline TCR diversity was reported as lower in newly diagnosed patients than in healthy donors, and lower still in relapsed/refractory patients. The study was limited to a single clinical trial cohort, and causes of repertoire differences, possibly disease activity or prior therapy, remained undefined.

This clonotype was sampled from a human donor with classical Hodgkin lymphoma. Sequences were obtained from CD4+ T cells from blood. The chain joins TRBV27 to TRBJ1-5, with TRBD1 perhaps the D gene, on 5 matching bases. The nucleotide sequence is TGTGCCAGCAGTTCTGTGGGGCGCCGAAATCAGCCCCAGCATTTT. The resulting protein is CASSSVGRRNQPQHF.